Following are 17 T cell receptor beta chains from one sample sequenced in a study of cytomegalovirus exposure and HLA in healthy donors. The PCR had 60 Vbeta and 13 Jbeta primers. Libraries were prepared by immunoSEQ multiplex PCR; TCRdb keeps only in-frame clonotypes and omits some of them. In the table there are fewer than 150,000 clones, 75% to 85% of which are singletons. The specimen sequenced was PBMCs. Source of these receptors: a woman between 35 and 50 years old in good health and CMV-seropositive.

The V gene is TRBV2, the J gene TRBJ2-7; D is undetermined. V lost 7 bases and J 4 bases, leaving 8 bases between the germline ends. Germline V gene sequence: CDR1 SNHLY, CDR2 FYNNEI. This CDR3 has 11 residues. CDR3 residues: CASTGFYEQYF. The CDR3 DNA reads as TGTGCCAGCACCGGGTTTTACGAGCAGTACTTC.

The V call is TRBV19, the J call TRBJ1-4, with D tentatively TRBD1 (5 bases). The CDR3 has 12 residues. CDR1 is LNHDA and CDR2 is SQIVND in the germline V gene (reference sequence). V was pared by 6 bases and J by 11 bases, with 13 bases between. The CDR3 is CASSGGSEKLFF. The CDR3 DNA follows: TGTGCCAGTAGCGGGGGGTCCGAGAAACTGTTTTTT.

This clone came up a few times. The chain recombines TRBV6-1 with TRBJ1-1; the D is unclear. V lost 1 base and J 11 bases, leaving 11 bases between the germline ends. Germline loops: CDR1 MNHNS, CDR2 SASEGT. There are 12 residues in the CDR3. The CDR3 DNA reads TGTGCCAGCAGTGAAGGAAGGCGGGAGGCTTTCTTT. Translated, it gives CASSEGRREAFF.

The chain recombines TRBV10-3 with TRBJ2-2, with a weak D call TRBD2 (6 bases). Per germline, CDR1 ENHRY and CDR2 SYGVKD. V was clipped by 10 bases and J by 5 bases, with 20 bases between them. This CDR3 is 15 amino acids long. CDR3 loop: CATGLQAAGTGELFF. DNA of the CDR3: TGTGCCACCGGCTTACAGGCCGCGGGGACCGGGGAGCTGTTTTTT.

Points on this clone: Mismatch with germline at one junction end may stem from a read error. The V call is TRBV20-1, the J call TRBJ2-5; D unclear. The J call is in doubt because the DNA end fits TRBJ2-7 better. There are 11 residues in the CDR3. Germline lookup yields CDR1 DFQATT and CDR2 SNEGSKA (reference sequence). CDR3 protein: CGASGDYEQYF. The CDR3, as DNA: TGCGGTGCTAGTGGGGACTACGAGCAGTACTTC.

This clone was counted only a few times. This CDR3 reads CASVNRGQETQYF. The CDR3 bases are TGTGCCAGCGTGAACAGGGGGCAAGAGACCCAGTACTTC. The chain carries TRBV6-1 and TRBJ2-5; TRBD1 matches at 8 bases. In germline, CDR1 is MNHNS, CDR2 SASEGT. The trim removed 8 bases at V and 2 bases at J, leaving 4 bases unmatched. The CDR3 consists of 13 residues.

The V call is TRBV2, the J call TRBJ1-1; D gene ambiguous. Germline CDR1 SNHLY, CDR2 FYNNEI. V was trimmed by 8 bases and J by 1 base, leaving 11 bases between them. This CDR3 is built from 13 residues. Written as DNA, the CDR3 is TGTGCCAGCGAACGCGAATCGAACACTGAAGCTTTCTTT. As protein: CASERESNTEAFF.

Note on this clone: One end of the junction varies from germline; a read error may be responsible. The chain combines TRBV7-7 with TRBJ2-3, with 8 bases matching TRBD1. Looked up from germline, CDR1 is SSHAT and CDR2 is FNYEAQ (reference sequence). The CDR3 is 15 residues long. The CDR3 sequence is CASSLGSQGGDTQYF. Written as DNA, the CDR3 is TGTGCTAGCAGCTTAGGGTCACAGGGGGGAGATACGCAGTATTTT.

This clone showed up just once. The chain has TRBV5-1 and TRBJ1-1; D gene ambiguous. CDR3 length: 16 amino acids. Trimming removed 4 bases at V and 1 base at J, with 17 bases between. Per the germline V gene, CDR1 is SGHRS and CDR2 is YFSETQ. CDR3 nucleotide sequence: TGCGCCAGCAGCGTCTCTCCTTTGCGATCGAACACTGAAGCTTTCTTT. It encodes CASSVSPLRSNTEAFF.

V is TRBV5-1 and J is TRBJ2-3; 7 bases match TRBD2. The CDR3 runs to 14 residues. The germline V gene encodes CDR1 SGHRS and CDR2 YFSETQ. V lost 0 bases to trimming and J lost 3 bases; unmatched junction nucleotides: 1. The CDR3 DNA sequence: TGCGCCAGCAGCTTGGATAGCGGGACAGATACGCAGTATTTT. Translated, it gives CASSLDSGTDTQYF.

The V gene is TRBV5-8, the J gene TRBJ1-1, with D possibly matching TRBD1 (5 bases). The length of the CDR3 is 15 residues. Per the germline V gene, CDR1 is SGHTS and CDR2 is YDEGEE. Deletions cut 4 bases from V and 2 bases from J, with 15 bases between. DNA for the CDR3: TGTGCCAGCAGCGCGCATAGTCAGGGAAACACTGAAGCTTTCTTT. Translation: CASSAHSQGNTEAFF. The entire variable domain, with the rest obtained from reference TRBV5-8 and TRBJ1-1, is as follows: EAGVTQSPTHLIKTRGQQATLRCSPISGHTSVYWYQQALGLGLQFLLWYDEGEERNRGNFPPRFSGRQFPNYSSELNVNALELEDSALYLCASSAHSQGNTEAFFGQGTRLTVV.

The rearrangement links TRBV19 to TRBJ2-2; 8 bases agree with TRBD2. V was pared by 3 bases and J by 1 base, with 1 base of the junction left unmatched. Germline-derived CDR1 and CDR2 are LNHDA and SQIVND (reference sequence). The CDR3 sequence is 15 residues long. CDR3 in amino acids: CASSMSGGNTGELFF. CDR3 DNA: TGTGCCAGTAGTATGAGCGGGGGGAACACCGGGGAGCTGTTTTTT.

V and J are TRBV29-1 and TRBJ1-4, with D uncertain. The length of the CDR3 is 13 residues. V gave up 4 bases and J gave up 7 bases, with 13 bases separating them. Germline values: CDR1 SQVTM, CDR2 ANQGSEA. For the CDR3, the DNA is TGCAGCGTTGTCCGGGGTACGGGTGAAAAACTGTTTTTT. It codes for CSVVRGTGEKLFF.

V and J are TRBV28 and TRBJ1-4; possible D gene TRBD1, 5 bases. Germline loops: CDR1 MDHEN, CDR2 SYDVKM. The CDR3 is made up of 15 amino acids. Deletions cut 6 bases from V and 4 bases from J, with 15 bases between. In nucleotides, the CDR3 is TGTGCCAGCAGCCCCGGGGGGGGTATTAATGAAAAACTGTTTTTT. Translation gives CASSPGGGINEKLFF.

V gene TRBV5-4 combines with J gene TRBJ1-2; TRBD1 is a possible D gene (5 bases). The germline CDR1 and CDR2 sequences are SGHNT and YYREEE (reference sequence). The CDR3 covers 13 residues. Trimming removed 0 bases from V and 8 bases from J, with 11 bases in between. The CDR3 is CASSLALTEGYTF. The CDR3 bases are TGTGCCAGCAGCTTGGCTTTGACAGAAGGCTACACCTTC.

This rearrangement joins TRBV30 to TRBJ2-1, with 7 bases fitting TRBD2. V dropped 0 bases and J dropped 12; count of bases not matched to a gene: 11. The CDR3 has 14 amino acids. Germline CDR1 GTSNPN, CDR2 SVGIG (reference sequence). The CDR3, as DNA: TGTGCCTGGAGTGTTATAAGGGGAGGGGCAGGGCAGTTCTTC. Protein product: CAWSVIRGGAGQFF.

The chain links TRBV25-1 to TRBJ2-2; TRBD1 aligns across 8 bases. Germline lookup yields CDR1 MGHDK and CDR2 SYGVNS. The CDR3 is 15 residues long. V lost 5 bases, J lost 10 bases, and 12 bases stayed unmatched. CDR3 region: CASSLRTGTNAELFF. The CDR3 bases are TGTGCCAGCAGTCTTCGGACAGGGACGAATGCGGAGCTGTTTTTT.